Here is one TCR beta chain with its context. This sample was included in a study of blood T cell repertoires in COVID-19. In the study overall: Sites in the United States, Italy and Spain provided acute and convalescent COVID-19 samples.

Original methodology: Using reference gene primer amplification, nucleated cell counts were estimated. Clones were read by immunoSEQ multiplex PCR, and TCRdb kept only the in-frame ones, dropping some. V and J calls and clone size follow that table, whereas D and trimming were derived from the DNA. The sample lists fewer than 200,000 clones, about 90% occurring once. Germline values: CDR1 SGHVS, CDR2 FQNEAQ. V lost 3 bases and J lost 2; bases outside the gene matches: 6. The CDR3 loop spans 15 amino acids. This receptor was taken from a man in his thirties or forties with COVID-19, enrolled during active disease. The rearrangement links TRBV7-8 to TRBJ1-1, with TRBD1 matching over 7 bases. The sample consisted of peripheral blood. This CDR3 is CASSFSGTANTEAFF. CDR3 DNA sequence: TGTGCCAGCAGCTTCTCCGGGACAGCAAACACTGAAGCTTTCTTT.